Listed below are T cell receptor beta chains from one sample, sequenced in a study of cytomegalovirus exposure and HLA in healthy donors. Produced via immunoSEQ multiplex PCR; TCRdb's table is partial and in-frame only. The table includes some 160,000 clones, roughly 91% detected once. Sequenced input: PBMCs. All receptors come from a man aged 18-30 years in good health and CMV-seronegative. CDR3s include the opening cysteine and the closing phenylalanine or tryptophan. A D gene is named only where the DNA matches it firmly. Clone size appears in some rows only: once, few, many, or a class for an expanded clone.

J: TRBJ2-3; V: TRBV9; size: .; D: TRBD2; DNA: TGTGCCAGCAGCGAGGGACTAGCGGGAGGGGTGGATACGCAGTATTTT; CDR3: CASSEGLAGGVDTQYF
J: TRBJ1-2; V: TRBV25-1; size: few; D: .; DNA: TGTGCCAGCTCGCCGGGCTATGGCTACACCTTC; CDR3: CASSPGYGYTF
J: TRBJ2-1; V: TRBV29-1; size: .; D: TRBD2; DNA: TGCAGCGCTACACTAGCGGGGGGCTCCTACAATGAGCAGTTCTTC; CDR3: CSATLAGGSYNEQFF
J: TRBJ2-3; V: TRBV4-1; size: .; D: TRBD2; DNA: TGCGCCAGCAGCCCCCGGGGGGGGGTAGATACGCAGTATTTT; CDR3: CASSPRGGVDTQYF
J: TRBJ1-1; V: TRBV7-9; size: .; D: .; DNA: TGTGCCAGCAGCACCTGGGGCCAGAACACTGAAGCTTTCTTT; CDR3: CASSTWGQNTEAFF
J: TRBJ1-1; V: TRBV29-1; size: .; D: .; DNA: TGCAGCGTTGAACAGGATAACACTGAAGCTTTCTTT; CDR3: CSVEQDNTEAFF
J: TRBJ2-3; V: TRBV4-1; size: few; D: .; DNA: TGCGCCAGCAGCCAAAAAGGATCGACCGGGGGTTCAGATACGCAGTATTTT; CDR3: CASSQKGSTGGSDTQYF
J: TRBJ1-1; V: TRBV5-1; size: .; D: .; DNA: TGCGCCAGCAGCCTAAGTCTCCTGAACACTGAAGCTTTCTTT; CDR3: CASSLSLLNTEAFF
J: TRBJ1-1; V: TRBV4-1; size: .; D: .; DNA: TGCGCCAGCAGCCAAGATGTGGGGGCTGGCACTGAAGCTTTCTTT; CDR3: CASSQDVGAGTEAFF
J: TRBJ2-2; V: TRBV12-5; size: .; D: .; DNA: TGTGCTAGTGGTTTGGGCGGGGGCGCGGGCACCGGGGAGCTGTTTTTT; CDR3: CASGLGGGAGTGELFF
J: TRBJ1-5; V: TRBV6-1; size: .; D: .; DNA: TGTGCCAGCAAATCTCAGGTTTATAGCAATCAGCCCCAGCATTTT; CDR3: CASKSQVYSNQPQHF
J: TRBJ1-1; V: TRBV19; size: .; D: TRBD1; DNA: TGTGCCAGTAGTATTTCAGGGGGCCACACTGAAGCTTTCTTT; CDR3: CASSISGGHTEAFF
J: TRBJ2-5; V: TRBV29-1; size: .; D: .; DNA: TGCAGCGTTGTGCTGGCGGAAGCCTCCCAAGAGACCCAGTACTTC; CDR3: CSVVLAEASQETQYF
J: TRBJ1-5; V: TRBV2; size: once; D: .; DNA: TGTGCCAGTCGTAACGACAGTAGCAATCAGCCCCAGCATTTT; CDR3: CASRNDSSNQPQHF
J: TRBJ1-2; V: TRBV28; size: .; D: TRBD1; DNA: TGTGCCAGCGGGACAGGGACGTCCTATGGCTACACCTTC; CDR3: CASGTGTSYGYTF
J: TRBJ2-3; V: TRBV12-5; size: .; D: .; DNA: TGTGCTAGTGGTACAGACAGAACGCAGTATTTT; CDR3: CASGTDRTQYF
J: TRBJ1-5; V: TRBV6-6; size: once; D: .; DNA: TGTGCCAGCAGTTCCAAGACAGGTCATCAGCCCCAGCATTTT; CDR3: CASSSKTGHQPQHF
J: TRBJ1-5; V: TRBV19; size: .; D: .; DNA: TGTGCCAGTAGTGAGCAGGGTTGGGTTTGGAATCAGCCCCAGCATTTT; CDR3: CASSEQGWVWNQPQHF
J: TRBJ1-1; V: TRBV7-6; size: once; D: TRBD1; DNA: TGTGCCAGCAGCCCGTCCGGACAGGGGACGGGTACGGACACTGAAGCTTTCTTT; CDR3: CASSPSGQGTGTDTEAFF
J: TRBJ1-1; V: TRBV5-4; size: .; D: TRBD1; DNA: TGTGCCAGCAGCTCGGACAGGGGCTATGAAGCTTTCTTT; CDR3: CASSSDRGYEAFF
J: TRBJ2-7; V: TRBV9; size: .; D: TRBD1; DNA: TGTGCCAGCAGCGAATCCCGGGACAGTTACTACGAGCAGTACTTC; CDR3: CASSESRDSYYEQYF
J: TRBJ2-7; V: TRBV18; size: once; D: TRBD1; DNA: TGTGCCAGCTCACCAGGGAAGGTTGGGACAGGGCACTACGAGCAGTACTTC; CDR3: CASSPGKVGTGHYEQYF
J: TRBJ1-1; V: TRBV5-1; size: .; D: .; DNA: TGCGCCAGCAGCTGGGGACTGGGGCAAGTAGCTTTCTTT; CDR3: CASSWGLGQVAFF
J: TRBJ2-5; V: TRBV25-1; size: .; D: TRBD1; DNA: TGTGCCAGCAGTGTCAGCGGACAGGGCAGGGAGACCCAGTACTTC; CDR3: CASSVSGQGRETQYF
J: TRBJ1-4; V: TRBV6-5; size: .; D: .; DNA: TGTGCCAGCAGTTCCCCAGATGAAAAACTGTTTTTT; CDR3: CASSSPDEKLFF
J: TRBJ1-2; V: TRBV4-3; size: .; D: .; DNA: TGCGCCAGCAGCCAAGGTCTACAGGGAACTGGCTACACCTTC; CDR3: CASSQGLQGTGYTF
J: TRBJ2-1; V: TRBV2; size: .; D: .; DNA: TGTGCCAGCAGTGGTCGGGAGTTCAATGAGCAGTTCTTC; CDR3: CASSGREFNEQFF
J: TRBJ2-3; V: TRBV27; size: .; D: .; DNA: TGTGCCAGCAGTTTATATGGCCCCACAGATACGCAGTATTTT; CDR3: CASSLYGPTDTQYF
J: TRBJ2-5; V: TRBV6-1; size: .; D: TRBD1; DNA: TGTGCCAGCAGTGAGGGAATAGGGGACAGGGAGTTAGAGACCCAGTACTTC; CDR3: CASSEGIGDRELETQYF
J: TRBJ2-1; V: TRBV18; size: .; D: TRBD2; DNA: TGTGCCAGCTCACCTTGGAGCGGGAGAGTAGATGAGCAGTTCTTC; CDR3: CASSPWSGRVDEQFF
J: TRBJ2-1; V: TRBV5-1; size: once; D: .; DNA: TGCGCCAGCAGCTTGTCTAGATCCGGGAATGACAATGAGCAGTTCTTC; CDR3: CASSLSRSGNDNEQFF
J: TRBJ2-2; V: TRBV5-1; size: .; D: .; DNA: TGCGCCAGCAGCTTGGAAATAGCGGATAACACCGGGGAGCTGTTTTTT; CDR3: CASSLEIADNTGELFF
J: TRBJ1-5; V: TRBV30; size: .; D: .; DNA: TGTGCCTGGAGTGTAGGCAGGCCTAATCAGCCCCAGCATTTT; CDR3: CAWSVGRPNQPQHF